The clone carrying this T cell receptor (beta chain) is medium-sized (0.01 to 0.1%) in the sample. The antigen is not known. The data originate from a study of PD-1 blockade in mismatch repair-deficient tumors. The study, taken as a whole, reports: Tumor-resident clones, often undetectable pretreatment in blood, expanded then contracted after pembrolizumab.

CDR3 size: 13 residues. Trimming stripped 5 bases from V and 1 base from J, with 9 bases between. The germline V gene has CDR1 SGHNT and CDR2 YYREEE (reference sequence). Clones were read by immunoSEQ multiplex PCR, and TCRdb kept only the in-frame ones, dropping some. The table lists 60,000 to 75,000 clones, 88% of them singletons, with approximately 13% in the top ten. Every patient had mismatch repair deficiency by PCR or immunohistochemistry. This TCR was recovered from an adult with mismatch repair-deficient cancer. This specimen was peripheral blood, taken 52 weeks after starting pembrolizumab. The chain couples TRBV5-4 to TRBJ1-1; unclear D gene. The CDR3 DNA reads as TGTGCCAGCAGTTTTGATGGGAACACTGAAGCTTTCTTT. As protein: CASSFDGNTEAFF.